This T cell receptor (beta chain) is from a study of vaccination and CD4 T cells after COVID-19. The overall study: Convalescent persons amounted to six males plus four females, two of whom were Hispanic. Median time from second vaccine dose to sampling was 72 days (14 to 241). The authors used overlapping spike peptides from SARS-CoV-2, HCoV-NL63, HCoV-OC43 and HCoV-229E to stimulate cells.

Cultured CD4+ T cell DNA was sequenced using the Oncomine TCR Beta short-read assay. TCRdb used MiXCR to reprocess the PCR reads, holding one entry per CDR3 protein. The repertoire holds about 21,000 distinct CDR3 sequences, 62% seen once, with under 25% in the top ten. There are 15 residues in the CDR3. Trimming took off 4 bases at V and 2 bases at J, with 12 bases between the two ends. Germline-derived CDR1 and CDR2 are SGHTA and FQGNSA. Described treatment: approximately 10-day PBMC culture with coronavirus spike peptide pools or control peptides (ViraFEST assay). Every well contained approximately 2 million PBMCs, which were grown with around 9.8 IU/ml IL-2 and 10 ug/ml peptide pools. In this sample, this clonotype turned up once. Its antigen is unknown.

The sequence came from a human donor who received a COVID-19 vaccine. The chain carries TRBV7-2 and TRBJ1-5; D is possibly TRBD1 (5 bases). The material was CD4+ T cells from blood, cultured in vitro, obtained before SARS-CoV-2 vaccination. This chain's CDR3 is CASSSRVGGNQPQHF. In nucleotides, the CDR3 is TGTGCCAGCAGCTCTCGTGTGGGGGGCAATCAGCCCCAGCATTTT. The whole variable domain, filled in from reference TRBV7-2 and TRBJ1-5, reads GAGVSQSPSNKVTEKGKDVELRCDPISGHTALYWYRQSLGQGLEFLIYFQGNSAPDKSGLPSDRFSAERTGGSVSTLTIQRTQQEDSAVYLCASSSRVGGNQPQHFGDGTRLSIL.